Listed below are T cell receptor beta chains from one sample, sequenced in a study of control samples from healthy donors and cancer patients. TCRdb's table, derived via immunoSEQ multiplex PCR, lists solely in-frame clones and lacks some. Among tens of thousands of clones listed, approximately 89% were seen once. Material: PBMCs. The receptors stem from a man aged 25 to 40 with colorectal cancer. The conserved cysteine and the conserved F or W are not part of the CDR3 here. A D gene is named only where the DNA matches it firmly.

CDR3,D,V,J
ASSPTEFANTGELF,-,TRBV6-2/TRBV6-3,TRBJ2-2
ASSAGDRGADTQY,TRBD1,TRBV2,TRBJ2-3
ASSARRGANGNTIY,-,TRBV2,TRBJ1-3
AWSVPKLAGGRTSYEQY,TRBD2,TRBV30,TRBJ2-7
ASSLTGYSYEQY,-,TRBV7-2,TRBJ2-7
ASQEDRGPANEQF,TRBD1,TRBV19,TRBJ2-1
ASSQSGLSNQPQH,-,TRBV19,TRBJ1-5
ASSEAGLFNEKLF,-,TRBV6-1,TRBJ1-4
AWNRDRAYNEQF,TRBD1,TRBV30,TRBJ2-1
ASSQDRDYNEKLF,-,TRBV4-3,TRBJ1-4
ASSPDRATEAF,TRBD1,TRBV7-9,TRBJ1-1
ASSYPGGGYTGELF,TRBD2,TRBV5-8,TRBJ2-2
ASSETGADTQY,TRBD1,TRBV10-1,TRBJ2-3
ASSEWADYGYT,-,TRBV10-1,TRBJ1-2
ASAISGVEGELF,-,TRBV5-1,TRBJ2-2
ASSAGGRGEKLF,TRBD1,TRBV19,TRBJ1-4
ASSLVVNTEAF,-,TRBV7-9,TRBJ1-1
ASSLRGANWETQY,-,TRBV5-4,TRBJ2-5
ASSKWGPNTDTQY,-,TRBV4-3,TRBJ2-3
ASSLTGVNEKLF,TRBD1,TRBV5-4,TRBJ1-4
ASSYSMAGANTEAF,-,TRBV6-5,TRBJ1-1
ASSWRQNTEAF,-,TRBV5-8,TRBJ1-1
AISESNLPGDTQY,-,TRBV10-3,TRBJ2-3
ASSYQSGGGTDTQY,-,TRBV6-5,TRBJ2-3
AISSGGTNEKLF,TRBD1,TRBV10-3,TRBJ1-4
ASSYRDSYEQY,-,TRBV6-6,TRBJ2-7
ASSQGIEWTRKGDGYT,-,TRBV4-3,TRBJ1-2
ASSPRTGWGYT,TRBD1,TRBV19,TRBJ1-2
ASSQGAYTEAF,-,TRBV4-3,TRBJ1-1
ATCPGLNNEQF,-,TRBV10-3,TRBJ2-1
ASSRGEGTQGEQY,-,TRBV6-5,TRBJ2-7
ASSQTSIQGTGELF,-,TRBV4-2,TRBJ2-2